The 29 T cell receptor beta chains below all came from one sample that was sequenced in a study of neurological immune-mediated disorders. TCRdb used MiXCR to reprocess the 5' RACE reads, holding one entry per CDR3 protein. The sample has 100,000 to 150,000 distinct CDR3 sequences; about 3.4% are singletons. The specimen sequenced was PBMCs. These receptors were taken from a woman younger than 45 with multiple sclerosis.

This clonotype occurred a few times. The V call is TRBV6-5, the J call TRBJ2-4, with D possibly matching TRBD2 (6 bases). V dropped 6 bases and J dropped 7 bases, with 16 bases sitting between them. Per the germline V gene, CDR1 is MNHEY and CDR2 is SVGAGI. This CDR3 is 14 amino acids long. CDR3 sequence (DNA): TGTGCCAGCAGCCCCCTAGCGTCGGAGAACATTCAGTACTTC. This translates into CASSPLASENIQYF.

This clonotype was recorded many times. The chain couples TRBV7-2 to TRBJ1-5; 7 positions agree with TRBD1. The CDR3 contains 14 residues. Germline V gives CDR1 SGHTA, CDR2 FQGNSA. V trimming: 5 bases; J trimming: 3 bases; junction bases outside the gene matches: 4. This chain's CDR3 is CASSPGQVNQPQHF. In DNA form, the CDR3 reads TGTGCCAGCAGCCCCGGACAGGTCAATCAGCCCCAGCATTTT.

This clonotype was detected many times. CDR3 sequence: CSARGLTGELFF. The CDR3 bases are TGCAGTGCTAGAGGGCTCACCGGGGAGCTGTTTTTT. The chain recombines TRBV20-1 with TRBJ2-2; D is uncertain. The CDR3 has 12 residues. Per the germline V gene, CDR1 is DFQATT and CDR2 is SNEGSKA (reference sequence). Trimming stripped 1 base from V and 4 bases from J, with 4 bases between.

In its sample, this clonotype was seen many times. The chain has TRBV20-1 and TRBJ1-5; weak D call: TRBD1 (5 bases). In germline, CDR1 is DFQATT, CDR2 SNEGSKA (reference sequence). V dropped 6 bases and J dropped 6 bases, with 12 bases sitting between them. The CDR3 is 12 residues long. The chain's CDR3 is CSANRRGQPQHF. The CDR3 DNA follows: TGCAGTGCCAACAGGCGTGGTCAGCCCCAGCATTTT.

This clonotype has at least ten counts. The rearrangement links TRBV6-2 or TRBV6-3 to TRBJ2-1; unclear D gene. The CDR3 loop spans 11 amino acids. Trimming took 4 bases from V and 9 from J, leaving 7 bases between them. Germline values: CDR1 MNHEY, CDR2 SVGEGT. The CDR3 here is CASSSWAEQFF. The CDR3 region has the DNA TGTGCCAGCAGTTCCTGGGCTGAGCAGTTCTTC.

This clonotype came up many times. The chain employs TRBV18 and TRBJ1-1; D gene uncertain. CDR1 KGHSH and CDR2 LQKENI come from the germline V gene. The V end was cut by 8 bases, the J end by 1 base, with 11 bases between. The CDR3 loop spans 13 amino acids. CDR3: CASHSQPNTEAFF. In nucleotides, the CDR3 is TGTGCCAGCCACTCCCAGCCGAACACTGAAGCTTTCTTT.

This clonotype has ten or more counts. This chain joins TRBV5-1 and TRBJ1-4; a weak D match, TRBD1 (5 bases). Germline V gives CDR1 SGHRS, CDR2 YFSETQ. CDR3 length: 14 residues. V was clipped by 2 bases and J by 5 bases, with 10 bases between them. CDR3 loop: CASSLGAFNEKLFF. CDR3 sequence (DNA): TGCGCCAGCAGCTTAGGGGCCTTCAATGAAAAACTGTTTTTT.

This clonotype was recorded at least ten times. V and J are TRBV2 and TRBJ1-2, with a weak D call TRBD1 (5 bases). Trimming took 2 bases from V and 4 from J, leaving 14 bases between them. Germline-derived CDR1 and CDR2 are SNHLY and FYNNEI. This CDR3 is 15 amino acids long. In nucleotides, the CDR3 is TGTGCCAGCAGTGAATCACCGAGGGGCGGCTATGGCTACACCTTC. Encoded protein: CASSESPRGGYGYTF.

This clonotype was observed at least ten times. In nucleotides, the CDR3 is TGTGCCAGCAGCGTAAGCGGCCGACTGGGGGATACGCAGTATTTT. Its translation is CASSVSGRLGDTQYF. This chain uses TRBV9 with TRBJ2-3; tentative D call: TRBD2 (5 bases). V lost 1 base and J 6 bases, leaving 15 bases between the germline ends. The germline V gene has CDR1 SGDLS and CDR2 YYNGEE. The CDR3 length is 15 residues.

This clonotype was counted ten times or more. V is TRBV6-5 and J is TRBJ1-3; the D gene is possibly TRBD1 (5 bases). CDR1 is MNHEY, CDR2 SVGAGI, per germline. The CDR3 is 15 residues long. The V end lost 5 bases, the J end lost 4 bases, and 15 bases lay between the germline ends. The chain's CDR3 is CASSPSGAVGNTIYF. DNA of the CDR3: TGTGCCAGCAGTCCCAGCGGGGCGGTAGGAAACACCATATATTTT.

This clonotype was recorded at least ten times. The chain carries TRBV5-1 and TRBJ2-5; 9 bases map to TRBD1. The V and J ends lost 4 bases and 4 bases, in that order; junction bases with no gene match: 5. The CDR3 length is 14 residues. Germline CDR1 reads SGHRS; CDR2 reads YFSETQ. The CDR3 spells CASSGDRALETQYF. The CDR3 region has the DNA TGCGCCAGCAGCGGGGACAGGGCTTTAGAGACCCAGTACTTC.

This clonotype was counted ten times or more. V gene TRBV12-3 or TRBV12-4 combines with J gene TRBJ2-7, with TRBD1 identical over 7 bases. Unmatched junction bases numbered 2, after V lost 4 bases and J lost 2 bases. CDR3 length: 13 amino acids. The CDR3 region is CASSWDSTYEQYF. In DNA form, the CDR3 reads TGTGCCAGCAGTTGGGACAGCACCTACGAGCAGTACTTC.

This clonotype has only a few counts. This sequence may be a read error, since a much larger clone differs from it by one base. The V gene is TRBV28, the J gene TRBJ2-7, with a tentative D call TRBD2 (6 bases). CDR3 size: 14 residues. Germline V lookup: CDR1 MDHEN, CDR2 SYDVKM. Trimming left V 5 bases short and J 4 bases short, with 15 bases between. The CDR3 is CASSHPGLSYEQYF. In DNA form, the CDR3 reads TGTGCCAGCAGTCATCCGGGACTGAGTTACGAGCAGTACTTC.

The sample holds many counts of this clonotype. The rearrangement uses TRBV5-1 and TRBJ1-6; tentatively, D is TRBD1 (6 bases). Germline CDR1 reads SGHRS; CDR2 reads YFSETQ. V was trimmed by 4 bases and J by 14 bases, leaving 19 bases between them. The CDR3 runs to 14 residues. The CDR3 region is CASSASQGIKTLHF. The CDR3 bases are TGCGCCAGCAGCGCCTCACAGGGAATCAAGACCCTCCACTTT.

With respect to this clonotype: This could be a read error, since a much larger clone is one nucleotide away. CDR3 region: CSVSGAGLNSPLNF. CDR3 DNA: TGCAGTGTCAGCGGCGCAGGGCTGAATTCACCCCTCAACTTT. The rearrangement uses TRBV20-1 and TRBJ1-6; tentatively, D is TRBD1 (5 bases). Germline V CDR1 and CDR2: DFQATT, SNEGSKA (reference sequence). The CDR3 totals 14 residues.

The genes are TRBV10-1 and TRBJ2-3, with 7 positions matching TRBD1. This CDR3 contains 12 residues. Germline assignment: CDR1 WNHNN and CDR2 SYGVQD (reference sequence). V gave up 10 bases and J gave up 3 bases; unmatched junction bases: 4. This CDR3 is CATSRGTDTQYF. The DNA of the CDR3 is TGCGCCACAAGCAGGGGGACAGATACGCAGTATTTT.

This clonotype showed up many times. The chain is built from TRBV5-1 and TRBJ1-2, with D possibly TRBD1 on 6 matching bases. Trimming removed 2 bases from V and 3 bases from J, with 14 bases in between. Germline assignment: CDR1 SGHRS and CDR2 YFSETQ. This CDR3 has 15 amino acids. The CDR3 region has the DNA TGCGCCAGCAGCTTAATGACCGGGACACACTATGGCTACACCTTC. Translation gives CASSLMTGTHYGYTF. The entire variable domain, with the rest obtained from reference TRBV5-1 and TRBJ1-2, is as follows: KAGVTQTPRYLIKTRGQQVTLSCSPISGHRSVSWYQQTPGQGLQFLFEYFSETQRNKGNFPGRFSGRQFSNSRSEMNVSTLELGDSALYLCASSLMTGTHYGYTFGSGTRLTVV.

The chain carries TRBV12-3 or TRBV12-4 and TRBJ1-5; TRBD1 might be the D (6 bases). This CDR3 is 15 amino acids long. Trimming shortened V by 5 bases and J by 4 bases, and 15 bases separated the two germline ends. This CDR3 is CASSLDRWGNQPQHF. In DNA form, the CDR3 reads TGTGCCAGCAGTCTAGACAGGTGGGGGAATCAGCCCCAGCATTTT.

A word on this clonotype: Just one base apart from a much larger clone, this may be a read error. The chain couples TRBV7-6 to TRBJ1-2; the D is unclear. This CDR3 is 12 amino acids long. Germline V gene lookup returns CDR1 SGHVS and CDR2 FNYEAQ. The CDR3 region has the DNA TGTGACAGCAGCGCGGACCACTATGGCTACACCTTC. It codes for CDSSADHYGYTF.

The sample holds many counts of this clonotype. The V gene is TRBV20-1, the J gene TRBJ1-3; the D gene is possibly TRBD1 (6 bases). Germline CDR1 is DFQATT and CDR2 is SNEGSKA (reference sequence). Trimming cost V 6 bases and J 6 bases, with 15 bases left between them. The CDR3 sequence is 13 residues long. The CDR3 loop is CSAPIMGANTIYF. The CDR3 nucleotides read TGCAGTGCCCCCATCATGGGGGCAAACACCATATATTTT.

This clonotype appeared many times. The chain employs TRBV7-2 and TRBJ1-1; D perhaps matches TRBD1 (5 bases). Germline V gene sequence: CDR1 SGHTA, CDR2 FQGNSA. The V end was cut by 3 bases, the J end by 5 bases, with 13 bases between. The CDR3 contains 14 residues. The CDR3 sequence: CASSLGDRRTEAFF. CDR3 sequence (DNA): TGTGCCAGCAGCTTGGGGGACCGCAGGACTGAAGCTTTCTTT.

The sample holds many counts of this clonotype. CDR3 nucleotides: TGCGCCAGCAGCGGGGAGAGAAATAAGAACACTGAAGCTTTCTTT. It encodes CASSGERNKNTEAFF. The V and J genes are TRBV5-1 and TRBJ1-1, with D unresolved. V lost 4 bases, J lost 1 base, and 14 bases lay in between. This CDR3 comprises 15 residues. CDR1 is SGHRS and CDR2 is YFSETQ in the germline V gene.

This clonotype has at least ten counts. The J gene is TRBJ2-1, the V gene TRBV7-2; TRBD2 matches 7 bases. The CDR3 contains 16 residues. The trim removed 3 bases at V and 3 bases at J, leaving 8 bases unmatched. Germline V lookup: CDR1 SGHTA, CDR2 FQGNSA. The CDR3 here is CASSFQRAGYYNEQFF. The CDR3 DNA reads as TGTGCCAGCAGCTTCCAACGAGCGGGGTACTACAATGAGCAGTTCTTC.

This clonotype was seen many times. This chain uses TRBV6-5 with TRBJ1-2; no reliable D call. Germline V gene data show CDR1 as MNHEY and CDR2 as SVGAGI. The ends were cut back, 5 bases at V and 3 bases at J, with 10 bases in the middle. This CDR3 contains 13 residues. CDR3 residues: CASSQRTDYGYTF. The DNA for the CDR3 is TGTGCCAGCAGTCAGAGGACTGACTATGGCTACACCTTC.

This clonotype showed up many times. The chain has TRBV27 and TRBJ1-5; 9 bases are shared with TRBD1. The ends lost 3 bases at V and 4 bases at J; junction bases unmatched: 13. This CDR3 region has 18 residues. Germline V lookup: CDR1 MNHEY, CDR2 SMNVEV (reference sequence). CDR3 DNA: TGTGCCAGCAGTTTCAAACTTACAGGGGGCGCAGGAAATCAGCCCCAGCATTTT. It is translated as CASSFKLTGGAGNQPQHF.

This clonotype was recorded many times. The gene calls are TRBV7-2 and TRBJ1-1; D not certain. This CDR3 is 14 amino acids long. V gave up 2 bases and J gave up 4 bases, with 11 bases separating them. Germline CDR1 and CDR2: SGHTA and FQGNSA. The CDR3 DNA reads TGTGCCAGCAGCTTATTGCCCAGGACCACTGAAGCTTTCTTT. As protein: CASSLLPRTTEAFF.

This clonotype was counted ten times or more. The rearrangement joins TRBV5-1 to TRBJ2-7; tentative D call: TRBD2 (5 bases). Germline CDR1 and CDR2: SGHRS and YFSETQ. CDR3 size: 14 residues. V lost 4 bases, J lost 0 bases, and 11 bases lay in between. CDR3 sequence: CASSHTSGSYEQYF. Written as DNA, the CDR3 is TGCGCCAGCAGCCACACGAGCGGCTCCTACGAGCAGTACTTC.

This clonotype was seen ten or more times. V is TRBV12-3 or TRBV12-4 and J is TRBJ2-3, with 8 positions matching TRBD2. V shed 11 bases and J 2 bases; nucleotides not matched to a gene: 9. This CDR3 has 14 amino acids. CDR3 in DNA: TGTGCCTCAGGGCTAGCGGGCCTCACAGATACGCAGTATTTT. It yields the protein CASGLAGLTDTQYF.

V gene TRBV6-5 combines with J gene TRBJ2-3; D might be TRBD1 (6 bases). CDR3 length: 15 amino acids. Trimming removed 10 bases at V and 1 base at J, with 18 bases between. Per the germline V gene, CDR1 is MNHEY and CDR2 is SVGAGI. CDR3 DNA sequence: TGTGCCACCTCATCCTATGGGGGCGGCACAGATACGCAGTATTTT. Its translation is CATSSYGGGTDTQYF.